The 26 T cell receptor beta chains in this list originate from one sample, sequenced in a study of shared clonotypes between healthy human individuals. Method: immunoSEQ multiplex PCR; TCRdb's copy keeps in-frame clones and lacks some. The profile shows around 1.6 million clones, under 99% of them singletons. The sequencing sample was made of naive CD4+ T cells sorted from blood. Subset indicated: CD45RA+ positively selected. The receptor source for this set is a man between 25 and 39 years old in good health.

CDR3 protein: CASSVGTGGNGYF. CDR3 bases: TGTGCCAGCAGCGTAGGAACAGGGGGTAACGGGTATTTT. The chain uses TRBV9 and TRBJ2-3; 8 nucleotides agree with TRBD1. V dropped 0 bases and J dropped 14; count of bases not matched to a gene: 8. The CDR3 contains 13 residues. Germline V gene data show CDR1 as SGDLS and CDR2 as YYNGEE.

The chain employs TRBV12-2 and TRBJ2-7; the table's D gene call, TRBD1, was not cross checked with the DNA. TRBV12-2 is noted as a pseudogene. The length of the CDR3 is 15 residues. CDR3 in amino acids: CASRPPWGLDYEQYF. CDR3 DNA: TGTGCAAGTCGCCCCCCTTGGGGGCTAGACTACGAGCAGTACTTC.

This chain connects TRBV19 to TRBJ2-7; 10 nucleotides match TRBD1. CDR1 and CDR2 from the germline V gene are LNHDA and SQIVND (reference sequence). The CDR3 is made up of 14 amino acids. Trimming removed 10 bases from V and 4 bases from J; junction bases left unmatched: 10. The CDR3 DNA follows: TGTGCCACCCAGGTGGGACAGGGGACGTACGAGCAGTACTTC. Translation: CATQVGQGTYEQYF. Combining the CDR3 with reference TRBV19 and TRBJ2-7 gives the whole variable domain DGGITQSPKYLFRKEGQNVTLSCEQNLNHDAMYWYRQDPGQGLRLIYYSQIVNDFQKGDIAEGYSVSREKKESFPLTVTSAQKNPTAFYLCATQVGQGTYEQYFGPGTRLTVT.

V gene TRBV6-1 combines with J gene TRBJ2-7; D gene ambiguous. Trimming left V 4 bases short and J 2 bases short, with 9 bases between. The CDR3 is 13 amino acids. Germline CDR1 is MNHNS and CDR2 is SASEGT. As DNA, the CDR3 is TGTGCCAGCAGTGGCTGGGAAGCCTACGAGCAGTACTTC. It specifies CASSGWEAYEQYF.

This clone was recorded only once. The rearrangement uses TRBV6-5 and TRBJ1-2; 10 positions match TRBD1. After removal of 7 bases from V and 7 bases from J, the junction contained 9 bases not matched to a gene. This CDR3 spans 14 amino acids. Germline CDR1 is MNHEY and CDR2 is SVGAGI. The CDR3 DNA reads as TGTGCCAGCACCCGATCGACAGGGGGCCTTGGCTACACCTTC. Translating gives CASTRSTGGLGYTF.

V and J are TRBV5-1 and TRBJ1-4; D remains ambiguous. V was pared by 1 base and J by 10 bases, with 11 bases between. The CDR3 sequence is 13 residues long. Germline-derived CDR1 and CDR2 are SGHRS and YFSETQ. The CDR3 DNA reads TGCGCCAGCAGCTTGAGGACTCCTGGAAAACTGTTTTTT. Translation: CASSLRTPGKLFF.

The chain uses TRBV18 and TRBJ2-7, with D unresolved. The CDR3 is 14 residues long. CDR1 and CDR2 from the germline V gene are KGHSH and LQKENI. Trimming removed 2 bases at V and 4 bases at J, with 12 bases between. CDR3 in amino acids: CASSPSTLKYEQYF. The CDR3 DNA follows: TGTGCCAGCTCACCATCTACCCTCAAATACGAGCAGTACTTC.

The CDR3 nucleotides are TGTGCCAGCACCCAGGCGGGAGTGGGGACCCAGTACTTC. This encodes CASTQAGVGTQYF. This rearrangement joins TRBV28 to TRBJ2-5; 7 bases align to TRBD2. The V and J ends lost 7 bases and 7 bases, in that order; junction bases with no gene match: 9. Germline loops: CDR1 MDHEN, CDR2 SYDVKM. This CDR3 contains 13 residues.

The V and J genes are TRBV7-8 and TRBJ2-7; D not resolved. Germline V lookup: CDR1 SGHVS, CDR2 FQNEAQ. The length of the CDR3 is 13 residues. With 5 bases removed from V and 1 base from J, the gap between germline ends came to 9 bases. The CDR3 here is CASSPGPSYEQYF. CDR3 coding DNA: TGTGCCAGCAGCCCAGGACCTTCCTACGAGCAGTACTTC.

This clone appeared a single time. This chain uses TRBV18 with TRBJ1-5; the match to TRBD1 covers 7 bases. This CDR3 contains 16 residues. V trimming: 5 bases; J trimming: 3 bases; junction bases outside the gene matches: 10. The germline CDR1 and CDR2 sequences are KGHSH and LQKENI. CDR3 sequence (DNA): TGTGCCAGCTCATCTAGGGCAGGGGGTAACAATCAGCCCCAGCATTTT. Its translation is CASSSRAGGNNQPQHF.

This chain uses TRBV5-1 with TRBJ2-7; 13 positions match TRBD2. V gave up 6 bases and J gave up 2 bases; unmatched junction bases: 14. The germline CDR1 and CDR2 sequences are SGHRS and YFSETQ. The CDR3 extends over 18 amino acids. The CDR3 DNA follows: TGCGCCAGCACCCGGGGGGCGACTAGCGGGAGGTTTACCTACGAGCAGTACTTC. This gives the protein CASTRGATSGRFTYEQYF.

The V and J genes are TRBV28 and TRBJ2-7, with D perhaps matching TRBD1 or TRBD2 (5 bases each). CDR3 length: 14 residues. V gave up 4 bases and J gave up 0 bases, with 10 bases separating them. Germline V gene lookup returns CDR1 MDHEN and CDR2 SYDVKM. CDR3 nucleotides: TGTGCCAGCAGTTGGGACGGGAACTCCTACGAGCAGTACTTC. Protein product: CASSWDGNSYEQYF.

The CDR3 nucleotides read TGTGCCATCTCAGAACAAGGGGTGGGCGGCTACACCTTC. It is translated as CAISEQGVGGYTF. The V gene is TRBV10-3, the J gene TRBJ1-2; TRBD1 is a possible D gene (5 bases). Trimming removed 8 bases from V and 8 bases from J, with 18 bases in between. There are 13 residues in the CDR3. Germline CDR1 reads ENHRY; CDR2 reads SYGVKD.

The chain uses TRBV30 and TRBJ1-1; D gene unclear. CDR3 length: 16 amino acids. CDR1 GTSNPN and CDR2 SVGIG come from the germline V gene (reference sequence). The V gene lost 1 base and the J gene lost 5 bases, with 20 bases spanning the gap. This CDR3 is CAWSEKAGWGTTEAFF. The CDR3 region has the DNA TGTGCCTGGAGTGAAAAGGCGGGGTGGGGTACGACTGAAGCTTTCTTT.

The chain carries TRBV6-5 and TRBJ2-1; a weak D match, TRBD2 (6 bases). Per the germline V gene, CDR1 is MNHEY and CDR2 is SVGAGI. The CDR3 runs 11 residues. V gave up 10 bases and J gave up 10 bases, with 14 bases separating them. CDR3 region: CATTTRREQFF. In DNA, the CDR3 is TGTGCCACCACGACTAGGCGGGAGCAGTTCTTC.

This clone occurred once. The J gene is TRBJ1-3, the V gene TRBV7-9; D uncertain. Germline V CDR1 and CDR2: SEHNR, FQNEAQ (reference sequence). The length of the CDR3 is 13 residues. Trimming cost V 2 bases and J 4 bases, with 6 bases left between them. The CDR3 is CASSLSVGNTIYF. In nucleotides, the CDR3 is TGTGCCAGCAGCTTAAGCGTCGGAAACACCATATATTTT.

The CDR3 sequence is CASKMNLAYYEQYF. The CDR3 DNA follows: TGTGCCAGCAAAATGAATCTAGCGTACTACGAGCAGTACTTC. V gene TRBV27 combines with J gene TRBJ2-7; D perhaps matches TRBD2 (6 bases). CDR1 is MNHEY and CDR2 is SMNVEV in the germline V gene (reference sequence). This CDR3 has 14 residues. Trimming stripped 7 bases from V and 3 bases from J, with 16 bases between.

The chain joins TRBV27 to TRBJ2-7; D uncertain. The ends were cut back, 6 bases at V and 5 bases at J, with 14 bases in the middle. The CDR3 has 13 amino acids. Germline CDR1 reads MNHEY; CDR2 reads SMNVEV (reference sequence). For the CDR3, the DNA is TGTGCCAGCAGCCTGTCCCCCTGGGACGAGCAGTACTTC. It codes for CASSLSPWDEQYF.

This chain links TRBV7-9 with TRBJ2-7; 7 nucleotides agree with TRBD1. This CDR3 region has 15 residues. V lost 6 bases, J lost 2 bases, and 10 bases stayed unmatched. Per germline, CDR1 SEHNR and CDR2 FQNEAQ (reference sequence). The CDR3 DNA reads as TGTGCCAGCAGGTTGGGGCAGGGGGATACCTACGAGCAGTACTTC. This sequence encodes CASRLGQGDTYEQYF.

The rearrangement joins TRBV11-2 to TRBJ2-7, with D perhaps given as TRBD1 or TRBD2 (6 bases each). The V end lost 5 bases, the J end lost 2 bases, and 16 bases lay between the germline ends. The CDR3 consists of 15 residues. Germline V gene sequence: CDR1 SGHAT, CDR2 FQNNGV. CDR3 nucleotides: TGTGCCAGCAGCATCTGGGGGGCTGGGGCCTACGAGCAGTACTTC. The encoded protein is CASSIWGAGAYEQYF.

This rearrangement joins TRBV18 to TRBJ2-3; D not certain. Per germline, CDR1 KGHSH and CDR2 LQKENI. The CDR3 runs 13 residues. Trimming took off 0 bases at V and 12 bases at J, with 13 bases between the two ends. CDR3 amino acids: CASSPPDSRDQYF. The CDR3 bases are TGTGCCAGCTCACCACCAGATTCTCGAGATCAGTATTTT.

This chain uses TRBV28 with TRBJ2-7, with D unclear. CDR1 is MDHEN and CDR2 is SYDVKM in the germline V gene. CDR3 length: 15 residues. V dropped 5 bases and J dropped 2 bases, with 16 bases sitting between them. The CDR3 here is CASSIHGPLTYEQYF. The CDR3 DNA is TGTGCCAGCAGTATCCACGGACCGTTGACCTACGAGCAGTACTTC.

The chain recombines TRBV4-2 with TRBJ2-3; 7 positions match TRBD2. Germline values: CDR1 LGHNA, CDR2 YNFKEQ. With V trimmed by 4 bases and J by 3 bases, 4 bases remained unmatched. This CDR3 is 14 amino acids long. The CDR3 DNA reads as TGTGCCAGCAGCCGACAGCGGGGAACAGATACGCAGTATTTT. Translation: CASSRQRGTDTQYF.

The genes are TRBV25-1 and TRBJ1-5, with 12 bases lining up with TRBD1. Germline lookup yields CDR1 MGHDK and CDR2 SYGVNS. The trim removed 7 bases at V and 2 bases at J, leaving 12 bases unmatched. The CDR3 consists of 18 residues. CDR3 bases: TGTGCCAGCACGAGGGGGGGACAGGGGGCGTGGGGCAATCAGCCCCAGCATTTT. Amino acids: CASTRGGQGAWGNQPQHF.

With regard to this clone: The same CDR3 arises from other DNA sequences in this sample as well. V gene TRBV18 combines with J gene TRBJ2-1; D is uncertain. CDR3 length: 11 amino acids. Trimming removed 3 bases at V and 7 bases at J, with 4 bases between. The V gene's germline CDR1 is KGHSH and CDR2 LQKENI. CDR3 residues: CASSPKNEQFF. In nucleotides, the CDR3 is TGTGCCAGCTCACCGAAGAATGAGCAGTTCTTC.

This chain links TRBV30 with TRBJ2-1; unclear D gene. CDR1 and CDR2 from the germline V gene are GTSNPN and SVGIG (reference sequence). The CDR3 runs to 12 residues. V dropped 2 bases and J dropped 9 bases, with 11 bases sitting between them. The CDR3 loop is CAWSFSNREQFF. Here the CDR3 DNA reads TGTGCCTGGAGTTTTAGCAATCGTGAGCAGTTCTTC.